Following are 22 T cell receptor beta chains from one sample sequenced in a study of post-analysis software for immune sequencing data. Broader study findings: Elevated frequency relative to controls characterized four or five TRBV segments in patients, TRBV5-6, TRBV5-1 and TRBV20-1 among them.

Each TCR beta cDNA library carried unique molecular identifiers. One entry per CDR3 protein, called by TCRdb with MiXCR from the PCR reads. The sample includes 150,000 to 200,000 distinct CDR3 sequences, about 32% of them seen just once. What these receptors recognize is not known. The sequenced material came from blood. The origin of the receptors is a girl aged 5-17 years with multiple sclerosis.

This clonotype was counted between two and nine times. The chain links TRBV3-1 to TRBJ1-2; tentative D call: TRBD1 (6 bases). In germline, CDR1 is LGHDT, CDR2 YNNKEL (reference sequence). The CDR3 sequence is 15 residues long. The V end lost 1 base, the J end lost 5 bases, and 14 bases lay between the germline ends. The CDR3 loop is CASSQGTARGYGYTF. The CDR3 DNA reads as TGTGCCAGCAGCCAAGGGACAGCCCGGGGGTATGGCTACACCTTC.

This clonotype was counted ten times or more. The rearrangement uses TRBV5-1 and TRBJ2-3, with no clear D. The CDR3 spans 14 residues. In germline, CDR1 is SGHRS, CDR2 YFSETQ. Trimming removed 0 bases at V and 5 bases at J, with 10 bases between. The CDR3 region has the DNA TGCGCCAGCAGCTTGGGAAAGTCAGTAGATACGCAGTATTTT. Its protein product is CASSLGKSVDTQYF.

This clonotype was observed at least ten times. The chain employs TRBV5-1 and TRBJ2-1; D call uncertain. The CDR3 extends over 12 amino acids. V dropped 0 bases and J dropped 10 bases, with 8 bases sitting between them. CDR1 is SGHRS, CDR2 YFSETQ, per germline. In DNA form, the CDR3 reads TGCGCCAGCAGCTTGGCGTCGGAAGAGCAGTTCTTC. The encoded protein is CASSLASEEQFF.

This chain uses TRBV13 with TRBJ2-4; D possibly corresponds to TRBD2 (6 bases). Trimming took off 3 bases at V and 6 bases at J, with 12 bases between the two ends. The length of the CDR3 is 14 residues. Germline V CDR1 and CDR2: PRHDT, FYEKMQ (reference sequence). The CDR3 DNA reads TGTGCCAGCAGCTTCCCGGGAGAGAGAAACATTCAGTACTTC. Translated: CASSFPGERNIQYF.

This clonotype has just a few counts. V is TRBV14 and J is TRBJ2-3; D not certain. Trimming left V 0 bases short and J 4 bases short, with 14 bases between. The CDR3 consists of 16 residues. CDR1 and CDR2 from the germline V gene are SGHDN and FVKESK. In nucleotides, the CDR3 is TGTGCCAGCAGCCAAGACAGTCTAAATCCGGCAGATACGCAGTATTTT. It encodes CASSQDSLNPADTQYF.

The chain recombines TRBV12-3 or TRBV12-4 with TRBJ2-3; TRBD2 agrees at 8 bases. The CDR3 is 14 amino acids. The V and J ends lost 3 bases and 4 bases, in that order; junction bases with no gene match: 3. CDR3 nucleotide sequence: TGTGCCAGCAGTTTTAGCGGGACCGCAGATACGCAGTATTTT. Residues: CASSFSGTADTQYF.

The chain has TRBV4-1 and TRBJ2-7; maybe TRBD2 (6 bases). Trimming removed 0 bases at V and 7 bases at J, with 16 bases between. Looked up from germline, CDR1 is MGHRA and CDR2 is YSYEKL. The CDR3 length is 15 residues. The CDR3, as DNA: TGCGCCAGCAGCCAAGATGCGGCGGTCCGGGGGGAGCAGTACTTC. Translation gives CASSQDAAVRGEQYF.

This clonotype came up many times. The chain carries TRBV27 and TRBJ2-1, with a tentative D call TRBD1 (6 bases). Germline V CDR1 and CDR2: MNHEY, SMNVEV (reference sequence). The CDR3 covers 17 residues. The germline V and J ends were trimmed by 5 bases and 5 bases, with 22 bases remaining between them. The CDR3 loop is CASSRSSGTRGHNEQFF. The CDR3, as DNA: TGTGCCAGCAGTCGATCCTCCGGGACACGAGGTCACAATGAGCAGTTCTTC.

This clonotype occurred many times. The rearrangement uses TRBV20-1 and TRBJ1-2; 7 positions agree with TRBD1. Losses at the gene ends were 6 bases for V and 6 bases for J; bases not matched to a gene: 7. The V gene's germline CDR1 is DFQATT and CDR2 SNEGSKA (reference sequence). The CDR3 has 12 residues. The CDR3 DNA sequence: TGCAGTGCCACGGAAGGGACAGATGGCTACACCTTC. Its translation: CSATEGTDGYTF.

Regarding this clonotype: Possible read error: a much larger clone is one base away. Written as DNA, the CDR3 is TGTGCCACCAGCCCCAGTTCGGCGGGAGGCTGGAATGAGCAGTTCTTC. Amino acids: CATSPSSAGGWNEQFF. The chain carries TRBV15 and TRBJ2-1; TRBD2 agrees at 8 bases. Germline trimming cut 5 bases from V and 7 bases from J; bases unmatched to any gene: 13. The CDR3 runs 16 residues. CDR1 and CDR2 (germline): LNHNV, YYDKDF (reference sequence).

A word on this clonotype: This may be a read error: a much more frequent sequence differs by one nucleotide. This chain connects TRBV7-9 to TRBJ2-7; 7 bases map to TRBD1. The DNA end favors TRBJ2-5, so the J call may be wrong. Germline V gives CDR1 SEHNR, CDR2 FQNEAQ (reference sequence). The CDR3 totals 14 residues. Here the CDR3 reads CASSSNTGVETQYF. For the CDR3, the DNA is TGTGCCAGCAGCTCTAACACAGGGGTGGAGACCCAGTACTTC.

The chain carries TRBV20-1 and TRBJ1-5; 7 nucleotides align to TRBD1. The CDR3 extends over 13 amino acids. Trimming cost V 3 bases and J 5 bases; bases outside gene matches: 4. CDR1 and CDR2 from the germline V gene are DFQATT and SNEGSKA (reference sequence). Written as DNA, the CDR3 is TGCAGTGCTAGCCAGGGACAGCATCAGCCCCAGCATTTT. Its protein is CSASQGQHQPQHF.

This clonotype has only a few counts. The chain recombines TRBV5-1 with TRBJ2-5; 7 bases agree with TRBD2. CDR1 is SGHRS and CDR2 is YFSETQ in the germline V gene. V shed 0 bases and J 4 bases; nucleotides not matched to a gene: 9. This CDR3 is 16 amino acids long. CDR3 coding DNA: TGCGCCAGCAGCTTGGTACCGGGAGGTGGCGGAGAGACCCAGTACTTC. As protein: CASSLVPGGGGETQYF.

This clonotype was seen more than once but under ten times. This chain uses TRBV6-2 or TRBV6-3 with TRBJ2-1; 14 bases fit TRBD2. CDR3 size: 15 residues. Per the germline V gene, CDR1 is MNHEY and CDR2 is SVGEGT. Trimming cost V 5 bases and J 7 bases; bases outside gene matches: 4. Written as DNA, the CDR3 is TGTGCCAGCAGTCGCAGGACTAGCGGGAGGAATGAGCAGTTCTTC. Its translation is CASSRRTSGRNEQFF.

This clonotype was observed many times. The gene calls are TRBV20-1 and TRBJ2-7; 11 positions agree with TRBD1. V lost 8 bases to trimming and J lost 6 bases; unmatched junction nucleotides: 6. This CDR3 has 12 amino acids. Germline V gene lookup returns CDR1 DFQATT and CDR2 SNEGSKA (reference sequence). CDR3 nucleotide sequence: TGCAGTCTCACCGGGACAGGGGGCGAGCAGTACTTC. This translates into CSLTGTGGEQYF.

This clonotype was picked up one time. V is TRBV12-5 and J is TRBJ2-7; TRBD1 aligns across 11 bases. The CDR3 runs to 14 residues. Germline values: CDR1 LGHNT, CDR2 FRNRAP. Trimming cost V 6 bases and J 3 bases; bases outside gene matches: 4. The CDR3 nucleotides read TGTGCTAGTGGCGGACAGGGGGCTTTCTACGAGCAGTACTTC. This translates into CASGGQGAFYEQYF.

This clonotype was observed many times. The V call is TRBV7-3, the J call TRBJ2-1, with 9 bases aligning to TRBD2. V lost 2 bases, J lost 8 bases, and 7 bases stayed unmatched. The V gene's germline CDR1 is SGHTA and CDR2 FQGTGA. The CDR3 runs 15 residues. Here the CDR3 reads CASSLAGGPGYEQFF. The CDR3 coding sequence is TGTGCCAGCAGCTTAGCGGGAGGGCCGGGTTATGAGCAGTTCTTC.

The chain uses TRBV6-1 and TRBJ1-4; D is undetermined. Germline V gene data show CDR1 as MNHNS and CDR2 as SASEGT. The CDR3 contains 14 residues. The germline V and J ends were trimmed by 8 bases and 0 bases, with 10 bases remaining between them. CDR3 in DNA: TGTGCCAGCGAGTGGGGTGCAACTAATGAAAAACTGTTTTTT. It is translated as CASEWGATNEKLFF.

This clonotype appeared many times. The chain employs TRBV7-8 and TRBJ2-5; D possibly corresponds to TRBD2 (7 bases). The V end was cut by 5 bases, the J end by 3 bases, with 16 bases between. The CDR3 consists of 15 residues. Germline CDR1 reads SGHVS; CDR2 reads FQNEAQ. The CDR3 nucleotides read TGTGCCAGCAGCCCGCCGGGGGGCTACAAAGAGACCCAGTACTTC. Protein product: CASSPPGGYKETQYF.

This clonotype appeared many times. The rearrangement joins TRBV12-3 or TRBV12-4 to TRBJ2-5, with D maybe TRBD2 (5 bases). Trimming pared 4 bases from V and 2 bases from J, leaving 8 bases between. The CDR3 covers 13 residues. CDR3 amino acids: CASSYPGQETQYF. CDR3 nucleotide sequence: TGTGCCAGCAGTTACCCGGGGCAAGAGACCCAGTACTTC.

This clonotype was found many times. The CDR3 loop reads CASSLAGQGTDTQYF. The CDR3 nucleotides are TGCGCCAGCAGCTTGGCCGGACAGGGCACAGATACGCAGTATTTT. The rearrangement joins TRBV5-1 to TRBJ2-3; 7 nucleotides align to TRBD1. The CDR3 is made up of 15 amino acids. Germline loops: CDR1 SGHRS, CDR2 YFSETQ. Trimming at V came to 0 bases and at J to 1 base, leaving 2 bases not matched to a gene. The whole variable domain, filled in from reference TRBV5-1 and TRBJ2-3, reads KAGVTQTPRYLIKTRGQQVTLSCSPISGHRSVSWYQQTPGQGLQFLFEYFSETQRNKGNFPGRFSGRQFSNSRSEMNVSTLELGDSALYLCASSLAGQGTDTQYFGPGTRLTVL.

The table lists this clonotype with a few counts. V and J are TRBV2 and TRBJ1-2; tentatively, D is TRBD1 (6 bases). The CDR3 is made up of 13 amino acids. V was shortened by 2 bases and J by 5 bases, with 9 bases between the two germline ends. Germline V gene sequence: CDR1 SNHLY, CDR2 FYNNEI. The CDR3 coding sequence is TGTGCCAGCAGTGAAAGACAGGTATATGGCTACACCTTC. Protein: CASSERQVYGYTF.